What follows is one T cell receptor (beta chain) and its context. The data are from a study of T cell responses to AZD1222 COVID-19 vaccine. Germline lookup yields CDR1 LGHNA and CDR2 YSLEER. The CDR3 consists of 16 residues. V was pared by 1 base and J by 2 bases, with 2 bases of the junction left unmatched. Measured with immunoSEQ multiplex PCR; TCRdb has only the in-frame clones, and not every one. The sample includes 150,000 or so clones, 90% to 95% of them seen just once. Here the sequenced sample was peripheral blood, taken on day 0 of AZD1222 vaccination. The TCR comes from an adult in good health. The chain joins TRBV4-3 to TRBJ2-3; the match to TRBD2 covers 11 bases. The CDR3 is CASSQVSGGVTDTQYF. The CDR3 coding sequence is TGCGCCAGCAGCCAAGTTAGCGGGGGGGTCACAGATACGCAGTATTTT.